This is a list of T cell receptor beta chains from one sample in a study of blood T cell repertoires in COVID-19. The table came from immunoSEQ multiplex PCR; TCRdb's copy has only in-frame clones and leaves some out. The sample yields tens of thousands of clones, 80% to 90% seen once. The specimen sequenced was peripheral blood. These receptors all come from a woman over 75 with active COVID-19. The CDR3 runs from the conserved cysteine through the conserved F or W. The D gene is left open where the match is weak. For some rows the clone size is stated as once, few or many, or as a class when expanded; others skip it.

D: -; size: -; J: TRBJ2-5; V: TRBV3-1/TRBV3-2; CDR3: CASSHLYRQARETQYF; DNA: TGTGCCAGCAGTCACCTGTATAGACAGGCGAGGGAGACCCAGTACTTC
D: TRBD2; size: -; J: TRBJ2-7; V: TRBV19; CDR3: CASTPGGGMDEQYF; DNA: TGTGCCAGTACCCCGGGGGGGGGTATGGACGAGCAGTACTTC
D: TRBD1; size: -; J: TRBJ2-7; V: TRBV5-1; CDR3: CASSLGQGIEQYF; DNA: TGCGCCAGCAGCTTGGGACAGGGCATCGAGCAGTACTTC
D: -; size: -; J: TRBJ1-4; V: TRBV29-1; CDR3: CSVEDSLNEKLFF; DNA: TGCAGCGTTGAAGACAGTTTAAATGAAAAACTGTTTTTT
D: TRBD1; size: -; J: TRBJ1-2; V: TRBV19; CDR3: CASRTGSAGINYGYTF; DNA: TGTGCCAGTAGGACAGGGTCTGCGGGGATTAACTATGGCTACACCTTC
D: TRBD1; size: -; J: TRBJ1-2; V: TRBV28; CDR3: CASRTGRNYGYTF; DNA: TGTGCCAGCAGGACAGGGAGGAACTATGGCTACACCTTC
D: -; size: -; J: TRBJ1-6; V: TRBV9; CDR3: CASSLAGYSPLHF; DNA: TGTGCCAGCAGCCTTGCAGGATATTCACCCCTCCACTTT
D: -; size: once; J: TRBJ1-2; V: TRBV5-5; CDR3: CASSLAPGDLMAGTF; DNA: TGTGCCAGCAGCTTGGCCCCGGGAGATCTTATGGCTGGGACCTTC
D: -; size: -; J: TRBJ1-6; V: TRBV3-1/TRBV3-2; CDR3: CASSQAGRVNSPLHF; DNA: TGTGCCAGCAGCCAAGCGGGCAGGGTAAATTCACCCCTCCACTTT
D: -; size: -; J: TRBJ2-3; V: TRBV29-1; CDR3: CSVGSGTDTQYF; DNA: TGCAGCGTTGGGTCAGGCACAGATACGCAGTATTTT
D: -; size: -; J: TRBJ1-1; V: TRBV27; CDR3: CASRHLQGGTEAFF; DNA: TGTGCCAGCAGACACCTACAGGGAGGGACTGAAGCTTTCTTT
D: -; size: -; J: TRBJ2-1; V: TRBV7-3; CDR3: CASSLVPNNEQFF; DNA: TGTGCCAGCAGCTTAGTACCTAACAATGAGCAGTTCTTC
D: TRBD2; size: once; J: TRBJ2-7; V: TRBV6-2/TRBV6-3; CDR3: CASSYSSSGYEQYF; DNA: TGTGCCAGCAGTTACTCGTCTAGCGGCTACGAGCAGTACTTC
D: TRBD2; size: -; J: TRBJ2-3; V: TRBV6-2/TRBV6-3; CDR3: CASSTLWGRADTQYF; DNA: TGTGCCAGCAGTACCCTTTGGGGGAGGGCAGATACGCAGTATTTT